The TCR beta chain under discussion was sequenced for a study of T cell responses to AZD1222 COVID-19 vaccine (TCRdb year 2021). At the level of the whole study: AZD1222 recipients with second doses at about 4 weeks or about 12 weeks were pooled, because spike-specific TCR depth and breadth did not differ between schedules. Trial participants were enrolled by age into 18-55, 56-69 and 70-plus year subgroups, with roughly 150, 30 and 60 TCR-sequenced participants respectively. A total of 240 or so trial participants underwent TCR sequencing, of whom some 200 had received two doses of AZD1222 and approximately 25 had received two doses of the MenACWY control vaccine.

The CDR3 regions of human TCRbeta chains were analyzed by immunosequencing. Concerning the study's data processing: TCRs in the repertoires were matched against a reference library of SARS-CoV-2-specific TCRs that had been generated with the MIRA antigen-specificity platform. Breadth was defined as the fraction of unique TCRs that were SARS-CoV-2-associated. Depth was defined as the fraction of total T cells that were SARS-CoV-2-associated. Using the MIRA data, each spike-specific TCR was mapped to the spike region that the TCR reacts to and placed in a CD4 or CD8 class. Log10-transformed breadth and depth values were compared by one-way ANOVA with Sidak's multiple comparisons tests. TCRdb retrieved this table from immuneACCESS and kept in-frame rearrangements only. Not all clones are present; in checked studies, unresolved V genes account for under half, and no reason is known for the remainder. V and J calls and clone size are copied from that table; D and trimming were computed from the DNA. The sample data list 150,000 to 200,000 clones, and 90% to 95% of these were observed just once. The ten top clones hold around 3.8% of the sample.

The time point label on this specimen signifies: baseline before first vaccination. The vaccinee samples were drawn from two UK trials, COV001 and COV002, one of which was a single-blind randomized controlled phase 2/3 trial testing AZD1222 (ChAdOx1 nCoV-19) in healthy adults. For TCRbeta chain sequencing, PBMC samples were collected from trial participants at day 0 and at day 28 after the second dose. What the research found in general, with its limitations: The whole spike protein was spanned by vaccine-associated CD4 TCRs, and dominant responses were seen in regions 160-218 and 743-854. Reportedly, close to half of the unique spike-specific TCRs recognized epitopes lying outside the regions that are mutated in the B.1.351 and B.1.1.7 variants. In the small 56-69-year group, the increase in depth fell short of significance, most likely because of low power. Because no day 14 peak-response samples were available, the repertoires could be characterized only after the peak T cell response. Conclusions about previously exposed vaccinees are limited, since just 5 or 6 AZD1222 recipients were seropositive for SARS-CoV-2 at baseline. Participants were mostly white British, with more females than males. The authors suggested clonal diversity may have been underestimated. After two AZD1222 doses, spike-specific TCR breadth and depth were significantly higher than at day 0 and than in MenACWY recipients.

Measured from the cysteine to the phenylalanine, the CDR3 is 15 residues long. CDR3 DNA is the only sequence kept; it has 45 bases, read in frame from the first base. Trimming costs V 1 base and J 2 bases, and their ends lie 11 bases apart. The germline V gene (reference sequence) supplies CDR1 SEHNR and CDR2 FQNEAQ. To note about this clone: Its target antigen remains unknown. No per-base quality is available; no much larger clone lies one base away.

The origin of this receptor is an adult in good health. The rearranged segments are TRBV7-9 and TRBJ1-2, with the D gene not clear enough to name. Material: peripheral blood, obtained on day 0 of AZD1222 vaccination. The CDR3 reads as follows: CASSLVQVLNYGYTF. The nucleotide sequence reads TGTGCCAGCAGCTTAGTCCAGGTTCTCAACTATGGCTACACCTTC.